The 27 T cell receptor beta chains below were found in one sample sequenced in a study of cytomegalovirus exposure and HLA in healthy donors. Assay: immunoSEQ multiplex PCR; the TCRdb copy retains only in-frame clones and omits some. Here the sample spans fewer than 250,000 clones, roughly 84% being singletons. Sequencing was done on a sample of PBMCs. The source is a woman in her twenties or thirties in good health and CMV-seropositive.

DNA for the CDR3: TGTGCCATCAGTGGGAGTCACCATGAGCAGTTCTTC. This encodes CAISGSHHEQFF. The rearrangement joins TRBV10-3 to TRBJ2-1, with D hard to call. This CDR3 contains 12 residues. Trimming removed 4 bases at V and 8 bases at J, with 9 bases between. Germline V lookup: CDR1 ENHRY, CDR2 SYGVKD.

The chain carries TRBV7-8 and TRBJ1-5, with D perhaps matching TRBD1 (5 bases). CDR1 and CDR2 (germline): SGHVS, FQNEAQ. The CDR3 is made up of 20 amino acids. The germline V and J ends were trimmed by 4 bases and 0 bases, with 25 bases remaining between them. CDR3 sequence (DNA): TGTGCCAGCAGCTCAGACTACATGAGAGACAGTGGTCTTAGCAATCAGCCCCAGCATTTT. This sequence encodes CASSSDYMRDSGLSNQPQHF. Supplemented by reference TRBV7-8 and TRBJ1-5, the full variable domain reads GAGVSQSPRYKVAKRGQDVALRCDPISGHVSLFWYQQALGQGPEFLTYFQNEAQLDKSGLPSDRFFAERPEGSVSTLKIQRTQQEDSAVYLCASSSDYMRDSGLSNQPQHFGDGTRLSIL.

The V call is TRBV5-6, the J call TRBJ1-4; maybe TRBD1 (6 bases). Germline CDR1 and CDR2: SGHDT and YYEEEE. Trimming took 0 bases from V and 5 from J, leaving 8 bases between them. CDR3 length equals 14 residues. The CDR3 sequence: CASSLAGANEKLFF. The CDR3 DNA reads TGTGCCAGCAGCTTGGCGGGGGCCAATGAAAAACTGTTTTTT.

The V and J genes are TRBV5-1 and TRBJ2-1; 14 positions match TRBD2. Germline lookup yields CDR1 SGHRS and CDR2 YFSETQ. The CDR3 totals 16 residues. Germline trimming cut 0 bases from V and 8 bases from J; bases unmatched to any gene: 4. The CDR3 here is CASSLAGTSGSYEQFF. As DNA, the CDR3 is TGCGCCAGCAGCTTGGCCGGGACTAGCGGGAGCTATGAGCAGTTCTTC.

V is TRBV29-1 and J is TRBJ1-1; D is uncertain. Germline V lookup: CDR1 SQVTM, CDR2 ANQGSEA. V shed 6 bases and J shed 7 bases, with 12 bases lying between them. This CDR3 has 11 residues. CDR3 sequence: CSVFGRGEAFF. The CDR3 DNA follows: TGCAGCGTATTTGGCCGCGGTGAAGCTTTCTTT.

The gene calls are TRBV4-1 and TRBJ2-7; D possibly corresponds to TRBD1 (5 bases). Germline-derived CDR1 and CDR2 are MGHRA and YSYEKL. The CDR3 runs 17 residues. V lost 2 bases and J 6 bases, leaving 23 bases between the germline ends. CDR3 region: CASSQLDSSTPLGEQYF. The CDR3 DNA follows: TGCGCCAGCAGCCAATTAGACAGTTCTACCCCACTTGGCGAGCAGTACTTC.

This chain joins TRBV7-2 and TRBJ1-2; tentative D call: TRBD1 (6 bases). The CDR3 runs 14 residues. Trimming removed 5 bases at V and 3 bases at J, with 13 bases between. The germline V gene has CDR1 SGHTA and CDR2 FQGNSA. Here the CDR3 DNA reads TGTGCCAGCAGCACTGGACAGTTGTACTATGGCTACACCTTC. This translates into CASSTGQLYYGYTF.

The chain recombines TRBV14 with TRBJ1-1; D gene uncertain. Germline CDR1 is SGHDN and CDR2 is FVKESK. This CDR3 region has 13 residues. Trimming removed 4 bases from V and 6 bases from J, with 12 bases in between. CDR3 in amino acids: CASSPGGRSEAFF. The CDR3 nucleotides read TGTGCCAGCAGCCCCGGAGGGCGGTCTGAAGCTTTCTTT.

The rearrangement joins TRBV2 to TRBJ2-1; TRBD2 is a possible D gene (5 bases). Trimming took 8 bases from V and 4 from J, leaving 15 bases between them. There are 14 residues in the CDR3. Per the germline V gene, CDR1 is SNHLY and CDR2 is FYNNEI. As DNA, the CDR3 is TGTGCCAGCTGCATCGGGATTGTTTACAATGAGCAGTTCTTC. Translating it yields CASCIGIVYNEQFF.

The chain carries TRBV5-4 and TRBJ2-6, with D tentatively TRBD2 (6 bases). Between the trimmed V and J ends, which lost 3 bases and 7 bases, there was a span of 11 bases. The germline V gene has CDR1 SGHNT and CDR2 YYREEE (reference sequence). This CDR3 comprises 14 residues. The CDR3 protein is CASSYTGVANVLTF. The CDR3 coding sequence is TGTGCCAGCAGCTACACGGGGGTCGCCAACGTCCTGACTTTC.

The J gene is TRBJ1-2, the V gene TRBV29-1; D is unclear. V dropped 4 bases and J dropped 1 base, with 16 bases sitting between them. The CDR3 has 15 residues. CDR1 and CDR2 from the germline V gene are SQVTM and ANQGSEA. Written as DNA, the CDR3 is TGCAGCGTTGTCTGGTCTCACGGGGTTAACTATGGCTACACCTTC. Protein: CSVVWSHGVNYGYTF.

The rearrangement uses TRBV29-1 and TRBJ1-1; TRBD1 matches 8 bases. Germline CDR1 is SQVTM and CDR2 is ANQGSEA. The V gene end was trimmed by 7 bases and the J gene end by 6 bases; junction bases not matched to a gene: 10. The CDR3 covers 13 residues. The CDR3, as DNA: TGCAGCGGAAAAAACAGGGGGGTCTCTGAAGCTTTCTTT. It is translated as CSGKNRGVSEAFF.

This chain joins TRBV4-3 and TRBJ2-4; D is unclear. Trimming removed 1 base from V and 2 bases from J, with 3 bases in between. Germline CDR1 LGHNA, CDR2 YSLEER. This CDR3 contains 13 residues. DNA of the CDR3: TGCGCCAGCAGCCAAGGGTCCAAAAACATTCAGTACTTC. Protein: CASSQGSKNIQYF.

This clone was detected once. The chain is built from TRBV6-5 and TRBJ1-1, with D perhaps matching TRBD1 (6 bases). This CDR3 region has 13 residues. Trimming removed 5 bases at V and 6 bases at J, with 13 bases between. CDR1 is MNHEY, CDR2 SVGAGI, per germline. The CDR3: CASSVQGRAEAFF. The DNA for the CDR3 is TGTGCCAGCAGTGTTCAGGGGAGGGCTGAAGCTTTCTTT.

The rearrangement uses TRBV9 and TRBJ2-2; 7 nucleotides align to TRBD2. Germline CDR1 reads SGDLS; CDR2 reads YYNGEE. Unmatched junction bases numbered 1, after V lost 3 bases and J lost 5 bases. CDR3 length equals 13 residues. CDR3 nucleotides: TGTGCCAGCAGCGCTAGCGGAACCGGGGAGCTGTTTTTT. Residues: CASSASGTGELFF.

This rearrangement joins TRBV9 to TRBJ1-5, with 7 positions matching TRBD1. CDR3 length equals 15 residues. Trimming cost V 3 bases and J 2 bases; bases outside gene matches: 5. CDR1 is SGDLS, CDR2 YYNGEE, per germline. This CDR3 is CASSETGVGNQPQHF. In DNA, the CDR3 is TGTGCCAGCAGCGAAACAGGGGTGGGCAATCAGCCCCAGCATTTT. Using reference TRBV9 and TRBJ1-5 for the parts outside the CDR3, the full variable domain is DSGVTQTPKHLITATGQRVTLRCSPRSGDLSVYWYQQSLDQGLQFLIQYYNGEERAKGNILERFSAQQFPDLHSELNLSSLELGDSALYFCASSETGVGNQPQHFGDGTRLSIL.

This rearrangement joins TRBV6-4 to TRBJ1-1; 7 nucleotides align to TRBD1. Per the germline V gene, CDR1 is MRHNA and CDR2 is SNTAGT. The ends lost 2 bases at V and 4 bases at J; junction bases unmatched: 7. The CDR3 is made up of 15 amino acids. CDR3 sequence (DNA): TGTGCCAGCAGTGACGTAAAGGGGGCCGGCACTGAAGCTTTCTTT. Translating it yields CASSDVKGAGTEAFF.

V usage is TRBV29-1 and J usage is TRBJ2-1; D gene uncertain. This CDR3 comprises 12 residues. V was pared by 4 bases and J by 13 bases, with 17 bases between. Germline-derived CDR1 and CDR2 are SQVTM and ANQGSEA. CDR3 protein: CSVAALGRIQFF. DNA of the CDR3: TGCAGCGTTGCGGCTTTGGGTCGGATACAGTTCTTC.

V usage is TRBV6-1 and J usage is TRBJ2-3; TRBD1 matches at 9 bases. V was clipped by 5 bases and J by 3 bases; unmatched bases: 6. The CDR3 spans 15 residues. Germline values: CDR1 MNHNS, CDR2 SASEGT. The CDR3 reads CASSLQGAWTDTQYF. DNA of the CDR3: TGTGCCAGCAGTTTACAGGGGGCTTGGACAGATACGCAGTATTTT.

The chain couples TRBV11-2 to TRBJ2-3; 8 positions match TRBD2. Germline values: CDR1 SGHAT, CDR2 FQNNGV. The CDR3 length is 14 residues. V dropped 11 bases and J dropped 9; count of bases not matched to a gene: 16. CDR3 nucleotides: TGTGCCTGCCAAATGTCGGGAGGGTCACCAACGCAGTATTTT. As protein: CACQMSGGSPTQYF.

This chain uses TRBV6-1 with TRBJ2-7; unclear D gene. Trimming removed 1 base from V and 3 bases from J, with 7 bases in between. Germline V gives CDR1 MNHNS, CDR2 SASEGT. The CDR3 totals 13 residues. The CDR3: CASSEGLFYEQYF. CDR3 DNA: TGTGCCAGCAGTGAAGGCCTCTTCTACGAGCAGTACTTC.

This sequence joins TRBV6-5 and TRBJ2-1; 10 bases agree with TRBD1. The CDR3 runs to 15 residues. The germline V gene has CDR1 MNHEY and CDR2 SVGAGI. The V segment lost 4 bases and the J segment 6 bases; nucleotides outside the gene matches: 6. CDR3 nucleotides: TGTGCCAGCAGTTCGGACAGGGGGTTCGGCAATGAGCAGTTCTTC. The encoded protein is CASSSDRGFGNEQFF.

This chain connects TRBV6-1 to TRBJ1-3, with D perhaps matching TRBD1 (5 bases). The CDR3 loop spans 14 amino acids. Germline CDR1 is MNHNS and CDR2 is SASEGT. V lost 3 bases, J lost 4 bases, and 10 bases lay in between. The CDR3 protein is CASSEMGQGNTIYF. The CDR3, as DNA: TGTGCCAGCAGTGAGATGGGGCAAGGAAACACCATATATTTT.

This chain links TRBV5-1 with TRBJ2-5; unclear D gene. The germline CDR1 and CDR2 sequences are SGHRS and YFSETQ. V was shortened by 4 bases and J by 3 bases, with 7 bases between the two germline ends. CDR3 size: 12 residues. CDR3 in amino acids: CASSRTEETQYF. CDR3 nucleotide sequence: TGCGCCAGCAGCAGGACGGAAGAGACCCAGTACTTC. The full variable domain, its missing parts supplied by reference TRBV5-1 and TRBJ2-5, is KAGVTQTPRYLIKTRGQQVTLSCSPISGHRSVSWYQQTPGQGLQFLFEYFSETQRNKGNFPGRFSGRQFSNSRSEMNVSTLELGDSALYLCASSRTEETQYFGPGTRLLVL.

The chain has TRBV5-1 and TRBJ2-1, with 11 bases aligning to TRBD1. This CDR3 is 15 amino acids long. Germline CDR1 SGHRS, CDR2 YFSETQ. The V and J ends lost 0 bases and 6 bases, in that order; junction bases with no gene match: 2. The CDR3 bases are TGCGCCAGCAGCTTGGTGGGACAGGGGGTCAATGAGCAGTTCTTC. It specifies CASSLVGQGVNEQFF.

The chain joins TRBV11-3 to TRBJ2-7, with TRBD2 as a possible D gene (5 bases). Germline V gene lookup returns CDR1 SGHNT and CDR2 YENEEA. The CDR3 covers 12 residues. Trimming removed 4 bases from V and 2 bases from J, with 6 bases in between. This CDR3 reads CASSSGAYEQYF. CDR3 nucleotide sequence: TGTGCCAGCAGCTCCGGGGCCTACGAGCAGTACTTC.

The rearrangement uses TRBV6-5 and TRBJ1-4, with TRBD1 matching over 9 bases. Germline CDR1 is MNHEY and CDR2 is SVGAGI. The CDR3 runs to 15 residues. V dropped 5 bases and J dropped 8; count of bases not matched to a gene: 9. The CDR3 is CASSPWTGEREKLFF. For the CDR3, the DNA is TGTGCCAGCAGTCCTTGGACAGGGGAGAGGGAAAAACTGTTTTTT.